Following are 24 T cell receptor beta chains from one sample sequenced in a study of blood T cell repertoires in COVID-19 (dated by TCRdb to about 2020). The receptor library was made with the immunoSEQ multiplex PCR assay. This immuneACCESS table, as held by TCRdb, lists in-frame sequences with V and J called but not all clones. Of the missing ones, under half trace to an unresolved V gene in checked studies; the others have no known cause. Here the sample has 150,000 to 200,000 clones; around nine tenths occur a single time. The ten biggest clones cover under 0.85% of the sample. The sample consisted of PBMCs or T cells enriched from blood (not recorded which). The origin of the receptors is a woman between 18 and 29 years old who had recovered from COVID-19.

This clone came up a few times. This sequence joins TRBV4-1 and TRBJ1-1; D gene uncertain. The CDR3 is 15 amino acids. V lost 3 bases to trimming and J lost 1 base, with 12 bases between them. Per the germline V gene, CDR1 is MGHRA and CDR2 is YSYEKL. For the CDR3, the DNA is TGCGCCAGCAGCCACTCCATTGAGGGGAACACTGAAGCTTTCTTT. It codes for CASSHSIEGNTEAFF.

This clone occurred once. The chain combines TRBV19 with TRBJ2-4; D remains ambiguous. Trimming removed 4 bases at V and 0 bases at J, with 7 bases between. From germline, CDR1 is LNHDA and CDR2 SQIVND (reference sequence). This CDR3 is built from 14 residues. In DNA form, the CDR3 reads TGTGCCAGTAGTAGAAACTTAGCCAAAAACATTCAGTACTTC. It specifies CASSRNLAKNIQYF.

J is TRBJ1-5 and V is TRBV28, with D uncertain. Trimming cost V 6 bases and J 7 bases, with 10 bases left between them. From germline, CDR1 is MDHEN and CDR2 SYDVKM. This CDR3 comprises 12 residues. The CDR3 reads CASSKPGQPQHF. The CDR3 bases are TGTGCCAGCAGCAAACCGGGGCAGCCCCAGCATTTT.

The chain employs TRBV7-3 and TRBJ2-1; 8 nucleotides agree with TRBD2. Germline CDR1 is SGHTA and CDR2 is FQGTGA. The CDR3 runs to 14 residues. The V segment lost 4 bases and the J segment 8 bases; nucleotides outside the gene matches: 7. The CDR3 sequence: CASSSSAGVDEQFF. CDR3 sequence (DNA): TGTGCCAGCAGCTCTTCAGCGGGAGTTGATGAGCAGTTCTTC. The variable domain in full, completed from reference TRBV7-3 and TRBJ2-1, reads GAGVSQTPSNKVTEKGKYVELRCDPISGHTALYWYRQSLGQGPEFLIYFQGTGAADDSGLPNDRFFAVRPEGSVSTLKIQRTERGDSAVYLCASSSSAGVDEQFFGPGTRLTVL.

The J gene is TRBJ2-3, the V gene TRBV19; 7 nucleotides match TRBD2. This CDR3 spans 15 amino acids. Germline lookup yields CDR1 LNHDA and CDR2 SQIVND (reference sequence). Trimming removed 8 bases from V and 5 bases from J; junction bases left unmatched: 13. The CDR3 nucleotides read TGTGCCAGTGGCCCCAGGGAGGGATTGGGAGATACGCAGTATTTT. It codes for CASGPREGLGDTQYF.

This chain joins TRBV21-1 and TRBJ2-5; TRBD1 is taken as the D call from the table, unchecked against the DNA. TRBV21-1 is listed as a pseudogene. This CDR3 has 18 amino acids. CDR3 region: CASSSRDRGRWRVETQYF. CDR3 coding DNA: TGTGCCAGCAGCAGCCGGGACAGGGGCAGGTGGCGGGTGGAGACCCAGTACTTC.

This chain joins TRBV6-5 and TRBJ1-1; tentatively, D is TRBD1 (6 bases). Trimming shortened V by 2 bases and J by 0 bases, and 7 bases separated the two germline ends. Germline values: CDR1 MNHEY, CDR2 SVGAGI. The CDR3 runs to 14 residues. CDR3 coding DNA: TGTGCCAGCAGTTACCAGGGGATGAACACTGAAGCTTTCTTT. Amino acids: CASSYQGMNTEAFF.

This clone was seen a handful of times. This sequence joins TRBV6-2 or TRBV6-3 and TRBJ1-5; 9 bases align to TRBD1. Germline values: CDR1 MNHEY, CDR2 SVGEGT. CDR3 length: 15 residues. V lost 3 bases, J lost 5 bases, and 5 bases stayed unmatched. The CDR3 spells CASSYRRQGDQPQHF. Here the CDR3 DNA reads TGTGCCAGCAGTTATAGGAGACAGGGGGATCAGCCCCAGCATTTT.

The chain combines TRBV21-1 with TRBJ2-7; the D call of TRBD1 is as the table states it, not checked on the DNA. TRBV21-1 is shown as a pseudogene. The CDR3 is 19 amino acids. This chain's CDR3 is CASSKAKNRGVMESYEQYF. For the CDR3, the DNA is TGTGCCAGCAGCAAAGCGAAAAACAGGGGTGTGATGGAGTCCTACGAGCAGTACTTC.

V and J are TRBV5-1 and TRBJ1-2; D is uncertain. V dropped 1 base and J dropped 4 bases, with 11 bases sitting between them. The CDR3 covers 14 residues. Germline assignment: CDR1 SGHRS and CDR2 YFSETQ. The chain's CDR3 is CASSLPGIRYGYTF. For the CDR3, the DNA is TGCGCCAGCAGCTTGCCGGGGATTCGCTATGGCTACACCTTC. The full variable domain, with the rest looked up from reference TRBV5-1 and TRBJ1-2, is KAGVTQTPRYLIKTRGQQVTLSCSPISGHRSVSWYQQTPGQGLQFLFEYFSETQRNKGNFPGRFSGRQFSNSRSEMNVSTLELGDSALYLCASSLPGIRYGYTFGSGTRLTVV.

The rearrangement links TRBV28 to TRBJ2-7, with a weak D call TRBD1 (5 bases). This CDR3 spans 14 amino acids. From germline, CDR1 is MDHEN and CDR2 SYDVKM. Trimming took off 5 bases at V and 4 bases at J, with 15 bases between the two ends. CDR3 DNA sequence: TGTGCCAGCAGTCTCGAAGCAGGGATATACGAGCAGTACTTC. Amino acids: CASSLEAGIYEQYF. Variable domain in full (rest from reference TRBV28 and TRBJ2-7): DVKVTQSSRYLVKRTGEKVFLECVQDMDHENMFWYRQDPGLGLRLIYFSYDVKMKEKGDIPEGYSVSREKKERFSLILESASTNQTSMYLCASSLEAGIYEQYFGPGTRLTVT.

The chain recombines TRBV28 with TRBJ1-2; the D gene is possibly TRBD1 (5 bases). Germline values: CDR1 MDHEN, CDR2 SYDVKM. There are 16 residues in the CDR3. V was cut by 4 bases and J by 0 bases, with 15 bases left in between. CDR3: CASSSPGGTANYGYTF. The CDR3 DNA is TGTGCCAGCAGTTCCCCGGGGGGGACCGCTAACTATGGCTACACCTTC.

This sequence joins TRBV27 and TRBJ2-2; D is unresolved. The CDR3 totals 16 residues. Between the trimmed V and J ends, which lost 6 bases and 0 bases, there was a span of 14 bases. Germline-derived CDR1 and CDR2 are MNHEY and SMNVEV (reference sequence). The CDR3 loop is CASSVISFANTGELFF. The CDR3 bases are TGTGCCAGCAGCGTTATCTCGTTCGCGAACACCGGGGAGCTGTTTTTT.

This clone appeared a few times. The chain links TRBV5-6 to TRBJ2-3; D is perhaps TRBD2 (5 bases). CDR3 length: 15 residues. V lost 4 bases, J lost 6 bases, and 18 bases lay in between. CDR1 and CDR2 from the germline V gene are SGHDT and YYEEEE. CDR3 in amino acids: CASSTGLANQDTQYF. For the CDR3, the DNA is TGTGCCAGCAGCACTGGACTTGCCAACCAGGATACGCAGTATTTT.

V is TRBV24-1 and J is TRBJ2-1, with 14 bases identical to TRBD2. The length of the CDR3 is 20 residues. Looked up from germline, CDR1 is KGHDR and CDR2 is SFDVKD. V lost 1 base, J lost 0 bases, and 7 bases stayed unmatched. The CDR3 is CATSDFGTSGGPSSYNEQFF. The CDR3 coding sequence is TGTGCCACCAGTGATTTTGGGACTAGCGGGGGCCCCAGCTCCTACAATGAGCAGTTCTTC.

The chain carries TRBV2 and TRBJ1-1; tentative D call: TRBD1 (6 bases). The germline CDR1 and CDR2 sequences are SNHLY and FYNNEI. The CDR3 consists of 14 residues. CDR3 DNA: TGTGCAACCAAAGGGGGTACCGTGAACACTGAAGCTTTCTTT. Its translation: CATKGGTVNTEAFF.

The CDR3 DNA follows: TGCGCCAGCAGCCCGGGGGGAATAGCGGGACTCGACGAGCAGTACTTC. Translating it yields CASSPGGIAGLDEQYF. The gene calls are TRBV5-1 and TRBJ2-7; 8 bases are a match to TRBD2. The CDR3 is 16 amino acids. CDR1 is SGHRS, CDR2 YFSETQ, per germline. V was pared by 4 bases and J by 5 bases, with 14 bases of the junction left unmatched.

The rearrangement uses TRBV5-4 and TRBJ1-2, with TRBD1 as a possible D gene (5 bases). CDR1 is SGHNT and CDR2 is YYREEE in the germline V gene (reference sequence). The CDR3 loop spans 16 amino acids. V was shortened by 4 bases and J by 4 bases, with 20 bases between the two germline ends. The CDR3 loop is CASSKRDFGELYGYTF. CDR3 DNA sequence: TGTGCCAGCAGCAAGAGGGACTTCGGGGAACTCTATGGCTACACCTTC.

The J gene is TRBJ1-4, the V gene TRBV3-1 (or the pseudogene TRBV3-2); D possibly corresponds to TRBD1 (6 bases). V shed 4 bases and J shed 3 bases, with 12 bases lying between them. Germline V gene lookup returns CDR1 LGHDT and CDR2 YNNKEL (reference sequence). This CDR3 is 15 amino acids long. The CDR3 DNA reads TGTGCCAGCAGCCCCACAGGGTGCTCTAATGAAAAACTGTTTTTT. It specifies CASSPTGCSNEKLFF.

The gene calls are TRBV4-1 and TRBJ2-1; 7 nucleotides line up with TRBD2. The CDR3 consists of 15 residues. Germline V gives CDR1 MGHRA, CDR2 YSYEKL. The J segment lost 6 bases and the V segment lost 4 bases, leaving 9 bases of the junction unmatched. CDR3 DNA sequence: TGCGCCAGCAGCCCCGGACTAGTATTCCGCAATGAGCAGTTCTTC. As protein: CASSPGLVFRNEQFF.

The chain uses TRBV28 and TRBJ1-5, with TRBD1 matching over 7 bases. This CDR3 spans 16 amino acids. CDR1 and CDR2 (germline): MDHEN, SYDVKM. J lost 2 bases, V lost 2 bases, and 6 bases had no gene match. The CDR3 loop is CASSLPSGQGNQPQHF. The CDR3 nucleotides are TGTGCCAGCAGTTTACCCTCCGGACAGGGCAATCAGCCCCAGCATTTT.

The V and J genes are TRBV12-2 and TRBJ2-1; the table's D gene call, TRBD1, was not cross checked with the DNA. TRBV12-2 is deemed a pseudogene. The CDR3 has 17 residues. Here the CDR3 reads CASRLGDRGPLYNEQFF. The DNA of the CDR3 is TGTGCAAGTCGCTTAGGGGACAGGGGTCCTCTTTACAATGAGCAGTTCTTC.

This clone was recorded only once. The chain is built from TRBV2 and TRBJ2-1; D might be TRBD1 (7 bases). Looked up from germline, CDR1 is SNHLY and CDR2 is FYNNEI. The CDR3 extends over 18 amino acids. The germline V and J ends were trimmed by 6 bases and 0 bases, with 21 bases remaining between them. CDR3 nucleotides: TGTGCCAGCAGGCTAGGACAGGAGGGCCGACGCTCCTACAATGAGCAGTTCTTC. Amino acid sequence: CASRLGQEGRRSYNEQFF.

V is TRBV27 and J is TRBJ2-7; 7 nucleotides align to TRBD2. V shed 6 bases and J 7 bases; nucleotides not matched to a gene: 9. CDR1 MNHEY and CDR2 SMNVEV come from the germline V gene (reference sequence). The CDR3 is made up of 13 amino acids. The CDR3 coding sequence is TGTGCCAGCAGGCCGGGGGGATCCCTGGAGCAGTACTTC. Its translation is CASRPGGSLEQYF.